The 31 T cell receptor beta chains given below trace back to one sample, sequenced in a study of CD8 T cells in ankylosing spondylitis. One entry per CDR3 protein results from TCRdb running MiXCR on the 5' RACE reads. The table lists some 240,000 distinct CDR3 sequences, 7.5% to 9% of them singletons, with about 6.5% in the top ten. Sequencing was done on a sample of blood, either unsorted or a sorted T cell fraction (not recorded which). All receptors come from a male donor with ankylosing spondylitis or in good health (not recorded which).

This clonotype was observed many times. V gene TRBV20-1 combines with J gene TRBJ2-3; D not resolved. Germline V gene lookup returns CDR1 DFQATT and CDR2 SNEGSKA (reference sequence). The CDR3 runs to 13 residues. V shed 7 bases and J shed 0 bases, with 11 bases lying between them. The CDR3 region is CSGSISSTDTQYF. CDR3 nucleotides: TGCAGTGGTAGCATCTCTAGCACAGATACGCAGTATTTT.

The rearrangement joins TRBV6-1 to TRBJ1-5; a possible D gene is TRBD1 (5 bases). CDR1 and CDR2 (germline): MNHNS, SASEGT. The CDR3 extends over 18 amino acids. Trimming left V 6 bases short and J 0 bases short, with 21 bases between. The CDR3 DNA is TGTGCCAGCAGCCCTAAAATCATGACAGTCTATAGCAATCAGCCCCAGCATTTT. Protein sequence: CASSPKIMTVYSNQPQHF.

This sequence joins TRBV3-1 and TRBJ1-1; no clear D gene. The CDR3 covers 12 residues. CDR1 is LGHDT and CDR2 is YNNKEL in the germline V gene (reference sequence). V lost 8 bases, J lost 0 bases, and 7 bases lay in between. Here the CDR3 DNA reads TGTGCCAGCGGGCAGTTGAACACTGAAGCTTTCTTT. Protein: CASGQLNTEAFF.

This chain uses TRBV7-3 with TRBJ2-3; 7 bases agree with TRBD2. The CDR3 sequence is 15 residues long. Germline CDR1 and CDR2: SGHTA and FQGTGA. V shed 4 bases, J shed 2 bases, and the junction held 6 bases outside the gene matches. The CDR3: CASSSRGGYTDTQYF. The DNA for the CDR3 is TGTGCCAGCAGCTCCCGCGGGGGATACACAGATACGCAGTATTTT.

This chain connects TRBV20-1 to TRBJ2-1; no clear D. V was cut by 5 bases and J by 8 bases, with 16 bases left in between. The CDR3 runs to 13 residues. The germline V gene has CDR1 DFQATT and CDR2 SNEGSKA (reference sequence). The CDR3 is CSALGLRKYEQFF. In nucleotides, the CDR3 is TGCAGTGCTCTAGGGTTAAGGAAATATGAGCAGTTCTTC.

This clonotype was seen a few times. The chain is built from TRBV19 and TRBJ2-7; TRBD2 matches 9 bases. This CDR3 spans 14 amino acids. Germline CDR1 is LNHDA and CDR2 is SQIVND (reference sequence). Germline trimming cut 11 bases from V and 4 bases from J; bases unmatched to any gene: 12. The CDR3 region is CASHGRGGEYEQYF. The CDR3 region has the DNA TGTGCCTCCCACGGTCGCGGGGGGGAGTACGAGCAGTACTTC.

This clonotype was counted only a few times. CDR3: CASSFASGPNYEQYF. In nucleotides, the CDR3 is TGTGCCAGCAGCTTTGCCTCGGGACCGAACTACGAGCAGTACTTC. The chain combines TRBV7-9 with TRBJ2-7; D may match TRBD1 or TRBD2 (5 bases each). Germline V CDR1 and CDR2: SEHNR, FQNEAQ (reference sequence). The CDR3 spans 15 residues. V lost 3 bases and J 3 bases, leaving 15 bases between the germline ends.

At least ten counts were recorded for this clonotype. This chain joins TRBV20-1 and TRBJ2-3; TRBD1 agrees at 7 bases. The CDR3 has 15 amino acids. Per germline, CDR1 DFQATT and CDR2 SNEGSKA (reference sequence). J lost 3 bases, V lost 3 bases, and 9 bases had no gene match. CDR3 in amino acids: CSARQTGFGTDTQYF. The CDR3 DNA is TGCAGTGCTAGGCAGACAGGGTTCGGAACAGATACGCAGTATTTT.

The chain has TRBV11-1 and TRBJ2-1, with D possibly being TRBD2 (5 bases). V was cut by 4 bases and J by 2 bases, with 15 bases left in between. In germline, CDR1 is SGHAT, CDR2 FQDESV (reference sequence). The CDR3 spans 16 residues. CDR3 residues: CASSSESGATYNEQFF. DNA for the CDR3: TGTGCCAGCAGCTCCGAGAGCGGTGCTACCTACAATGAGCAGTTCTTC.

This clonotype was observed at least ten times. The J gene is TRBJ2-1, the V gene TRBV6-2 or TRBV6-3, with D perhaps matching TRBD2 (5 bases). This CDR3 spans 12 amino acids. The germline V gene encodes CDR1 MNHEY and CDR2 SVGEGT. V lost 4 bases and J lost 9, with 10 bases in between. CDR3 in DNA: TGTGCCAGCAGTTTATGGGAGACTGAGCAGTTCTTC. Encoded protein: CASSLWETEQFF.

This rearrangement joins TRBV7-6 to TRBJ2-7, with D unclear. CDR1 and CDR2 from the germline V gene are SGHVS and FNYEAQ. CDR3 length: 15 residues. Trimming took 0 bases from V and 0 from J, leaving 9 bases between them. This CDR3 reads CASSLANGYSYEQYF. In DNA form, the CDR3 reads TGTGCCAGCAGCTTAGCGAACGGGTACTCCTACGAGCAGTACTTC.

This clonotype has a count of ten or more. The chain combines TRBV14 with TRBJ2-2; D possibly corresponds to TRBD1 (6 bases). Germline CDR1 reads SGHDN; CDR2 reads FVKESK. The CDR3 consists of 14 residues. The V end was cut by 1 base, the J end by 6 bases, with 9 bases between. This CDR3 reads CASSQAWGPGELFF. The CDR3 DNA reads as TGTGCCAGCAGCCAAGCCTGGGGGCCCGGGGAGCTGTTTTTT.

The rearrangement uses TRBV30 and TRBJ1-3; tentatively, D is TRBD1 (5 bases). The CDR3 extends over 14 amino acids. Between the trimmed V and J ends, which lost 5 bases and 2 bases, there was a span of 13 bases. Germline CDR1 GTSNPN, CDR2 SVGIG (reference sequence). CDR3 region: CAWGRGGAGNTIYF. As DNA, the CDR3 is TGTGCCTGGGGCCGGGGGGGAGCTGGAAACACCATATATTTT.

This clonotype was picked up many times. The chain joins TRBV7-9 to TRBJ1-1; a weak D match, TRBD1 (6 bases). CDR1 SEHNR and CDR2 FQNEAQ come from the germline V gene (reference sequence). The CDR3 is made up of 15 amino acids. Trimming took off 1 base at V and 0 bases at J, with 9 bases between the two ends. The CDR3 DNA follows: TGTGCCAGCAGCTTAGATGGGACAATGAACACTGAAGCTTTCTTT. Its translation: CASSLDGTMNTEAFF.

In its sample, this clonotype was seen many times. The chain uses TRBV6-6 and TRBJ1-3; D not resolved. The CDR3 runs to 13 residues. CDR1 and CDR2 (germline): MNHNY, SVGAGI (reference sequence). Deletions cut 7 bases from V and 0 bases from J, with 7 bases between. For the CDR3, the DNA is TGTGCCAGCAAAGGCTTCTCTGGAAACACCATATATTTT. It specifies CASKGFSGNTIYF.

In this sample, this clonotype turned up a few times. This sequence joins TRBV5-1 and TRBJ2-2; D perhaps matches TRBD1 (5 bases). The CDR3 is made up of 15 amino acids. Germline V CDR1 and CDR2: SGHRS, YFSETQ. V was cut by 5 bases and J by 0 bases, with 11 bases left in between. The CDR3 sequence is CASRVGDANTGELFF. The CDR3, as DNA: TGCGCCAGCAGGGTAGGGGATGCGAACACCGGGGAGCTGTTTTTT.

The chain has TRBV5-5 and TRBJ2-5, with 8 nucleotides matching TRBD1. The ends lost 2 bases at V and 5 bases at J; junction bases unmatched: 11. The CDR3 loop spans 16 amino acids. CDR1 and CDR2 from the germline V gene are SGHKS and YYEKEE (reference sequence). The CDR3 loop reads CASSFKSLDRVETQYF. Here the CDR3 DNA reads TGTGCCAGCAGCTTTAAATCCCTGGACAGGGTGGAGACCCAGTACTTC.

The rearrangement uses TRBV4-3 and TRBJ2-3; possibly TRBD1 for D (5 bases). This CDR3 has 16 residues. With 1 base removed from V and 1 base from J, the gap between germline ends came to 12 bases. The germline gives CDR1 LGHNA, CDR2 YSLEER. The CDR3 DNA is TGCGCCAGCAGCCAAGGTCGACAGTGGGGCACAGATACGCAGTATTTT. Translation: CASSQGRQWGTDTQYF.

A note on this clonotype: With a much larger clone just one base away, this may be a read error. The rearrangement links TRBV10-3 to TRBJ1-2; TRBD1 might be the D (5 bases). The CDR3 covers 13 residues. Germline V gene data show CDR1 as ENHRY and CDR2 as SYGVKD. V was cut by 2 bases and J by 8 bases, with 12 bases left in between. Written as DNA, the CDR3 is TGTGCCATCAGTGAGGATAACAGGTCCGGCTACACCTTC. As protein: CAISEDNRSGYTF.

Many counts were recorded for this clonotype. The V gene is TRBV12-3 or TRBV12-4, the J gene TRBJ1-2, with no clear D. The CDR3 runs 14 residues. Trimming removed 1 base from V and 2 bases from J, with 8 bases in between. CDR3 DNA: TGTGCCAGCAGTTTAGGGGCAGGCAACTATGGCTACACCTTC. This codes for CASSLGAGNYGYTF.

The chain employs TRBV6-1 and TRBJ1-2, with TRBD1 as a possible D gene (6 bases). This CDR3 spans 14 amino acids. V dropped 7 bases and J dropped 4 bases, with 16 bases sitting between them. Germline V CDR1 and CDR2: MNHNS, SASEGT. The CDR3 DNA reads as TGTGCCAGCACCAACGGACAGACCGGCTATGGCTACACCTTC. Protein sequence: CASTNGQTGYGYTF.

This clonotype was seen many times. The chain joins TRBV5-1 to TRBJ1-2; 7 bases fit TRBD1. Trimming took 7 bases from V and 7 from J; bases not matched to a gene: 13. The CDR3 extends over 14 amino acids. Germline CDR1 reads SGHRS; CDR2 reads YFSETQ. The CDR3 sequence is CASQRGQTEGGYTF. CDR3 nucleotide sequence: TGCGCCAGCCAAAGGGGACAGACGGAGGGTGGCTACACCTTC. The whole variable domain, remainder taken from reference TRBV5-1 and TRBJ1-2, is KAGVTQTPRYLIKTRGQQVTLSCSPISGHRSVSWYQQTPGQGLQFLFEYFSETQRNKGNFPGRFSGRQFSNSRSEMNVSTLELGDSALYLCASQRGQTEGGYTFGSGTRLTVV.

The chain's CDR3 is CSVEGGQGASSEQYF. The CDR3 coding sequence is TGCAGCGTTGAAGGGGGACAGGGGGCGTCGAGCGAGCAGTACTTC. This sequence joins TRBV29-1 and TRBJ2-7; the match to TRBD1 covers 12 bases. Germline V gene data show CDR1 as SQVTM and CDR2 as ANQGSEA. The V gene end was trimmed by 1 base and the J gene end by 6 bases; junction bases not matched to a gene: 7. The CDR3 loop spans 15 amino acids.

Many counts were recorded for this clonotype. The V gene is TRBV4-1, the J gene TRBJ2-7, with D hard to call. This CDR3 is built from 14 residues. Germline loops: CDR1 MGHRA, CDR2 YSYEKL. Trimming shortened V by 2 bases and J by 5 bases, and 13 bases separated the two germline ends. The CDR3 loop reads CASSQYGEADEQYF. CDR3 bases: TGCGCCAGCAGCCAATACGGCGAGGCCGACGAGCAGTACTTC.

This clonotype was seen repeatedly, ten times or more. The rearrangement joins TRBV20-1 to TRBJ1-2, with 7 bases matching TRBD1. J gave up 3 bases and V 0 bases, and 7 bases lay outside the gene matches. CDR3 length: 15 amino acids. The germline CDR1 and CDR2 sequences are DFQATT and SNEGSKA (reference sequence). CDR3 in amino acids: CSARDRPGGDYGYTF. Written as DNA, the CDR3 is TGCAGTGCTAGAGATCGCCCAGGGGGTGACTATGGCTACACCTTC.

This clonotype was recorded at least ten times. V gene TRBV5-6 combines with J gene TRBJ2-2; 13 bases are shared with TRBD2. V shed 7 bases, J shed 6 bases, and the junction held 18 bases outside the gene matches. Per germline, CDR1 SGHDT and CDR2 YYEEEE. The CDR3 consists of 19 residues. The CDR3 protein is CASSSLVTSGGPGSGELFF. The CDR3 DNA reads TGTGCCAGCTCGAGCTTGGTGACTAGCGGGGGGCCAGGATCCGGGGAGCTGTTTTTT.

This clonotype was recorded many times. The chain employs TRBV4-3 and TRBJ2-1; D unresolved. This CDR3 comprises 15 residues. V lost 0 bases and J lost 0, with 6 bases in between. Germline CDR1 is LGHNA and CDR2 is YSLEER. In nucleotides, the CDR3 is TGCGCCAGCAGCCAAGACGCCAGCTCCTACAATGAGCAGTTCTTC. This translates into CASSQDASSYNEQFF.

This clonotype was recorded many times. The CDR3 DNA is TGCGCCAGCAGCTCCGGGGCCGGGGGTGAGGGCTACACCTTC. It yields the protein CASSSGAGGEGYTF. V gene TRBV5-1 combines with J gene TRBJ1-2, with D tentatively TRBD1 (5 bases). V was trimmed by 3 bases and J by 8 bases, leaving 17 bases between them. The CDR3 runs 14 residues. Germline CDR1 and CDR2: SGHRS and YFSETQ.

This clonotype has only a few counts. The chain is built from TRBV7-8 and TRBJ2-7, with 13 nucleotides matching TRBD2. Germline V gives CDR1 SGHVS, CDR2 FQNEAQ. Trimming at V came to 3 bases and at J to 0 bases, leaving 5 bases not matched to a gene. The CDR3 covers 17 residues. CDR3 DNA sequence: TGTGCCAGCAGCTTTGGGGGACTAGCGGGGCCCTCCTACGAGCAGTACTTC. The encoded protein is CASSFGGLAGPSYEQYF. Supplemented by reference TRBV7-8 and TRBJ2-7, the full variable domain reads GAGVSQSPRYKVAKRGQDVALRCDPISGHVSLFWYQQALGQGPEFLTYFQNEAQLDKSGLPSDRFFAERPEGSVSTLKIQRTQQEDSAVYLCASSFGGLAGPSYEQYFGPGTRLTVT.

V gene TRBV7-2 combines with J gene TRBJ2-7, with D perhaps TRBD2 (6 bases). The CDR3 is made up of 13 amino acids. Germline assignment: CDR1 SGHTA and CDR2 FQGNSA. Trimming pared 0 bases from V and 4 bases from J, leaving 7 bases between. DNA for the CDR3: TGTGCCAGCAGCTTAGCCGGGAGATACGAGCAGTACTTC. It encodes CASSLAGRYEQYF.

This clonotype was recorded at least ten times. CDR3 region: CASRAGQGTAIQYF. DNA of the CDR3: TGTGCCAGCAGGGCGGGACAGGGGACGGCCATTCAGTACTTC. The chain employs TRBV6-1 and TRBJ2-4, with 10 bases lining up with TRBD1. Germline trimming cut 6 bases from V and 9 bases from J; bases unmatched to any gene: 8. The germline V gene encodes CDR1 MNHNS and CDR2 SASEGT. This CDR3 is built from 14 residues.